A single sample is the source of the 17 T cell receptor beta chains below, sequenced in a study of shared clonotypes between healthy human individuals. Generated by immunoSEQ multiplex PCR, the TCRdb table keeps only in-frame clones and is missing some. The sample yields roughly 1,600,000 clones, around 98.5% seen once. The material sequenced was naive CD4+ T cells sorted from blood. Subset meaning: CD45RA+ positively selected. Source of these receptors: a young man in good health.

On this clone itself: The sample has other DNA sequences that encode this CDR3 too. CDR3 loop: CSVEMGYEQYF. CDR3 DNA sequence: TGCAGCGTTGAAATGGGGTACGAGCAGTACTTC. The V gene is TRBV29-1, the J gene TRBJ2-7; D not resolved. The CDR3 covers 11 residues. CDR1 and CDR2 from the germline V gene are SQVTM and ANQGSEA. V was cut by 2 bases and J by 4 bases, with 6 bases left in between.

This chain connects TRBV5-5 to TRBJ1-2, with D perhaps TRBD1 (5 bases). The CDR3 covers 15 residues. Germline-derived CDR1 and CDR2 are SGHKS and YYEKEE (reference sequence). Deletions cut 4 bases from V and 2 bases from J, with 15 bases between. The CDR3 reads CASSEGKAGNYGYTF. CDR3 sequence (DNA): TGTGCCAGCAGCGAGGGGAAGGCGGGGAACTATGGCTACACCTTC.

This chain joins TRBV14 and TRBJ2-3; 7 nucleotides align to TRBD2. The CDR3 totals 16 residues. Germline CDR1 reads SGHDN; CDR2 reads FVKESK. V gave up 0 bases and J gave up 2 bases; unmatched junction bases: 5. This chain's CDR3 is CASSQDPGRITDTQYF. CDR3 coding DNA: TGTGCCAGCAGCCAAGACCCCGGGAGGATCACAGATACGCAGTATTTT.

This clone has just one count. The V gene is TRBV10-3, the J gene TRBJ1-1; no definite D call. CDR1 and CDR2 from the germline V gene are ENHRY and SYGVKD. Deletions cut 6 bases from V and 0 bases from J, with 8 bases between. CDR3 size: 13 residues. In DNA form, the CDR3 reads TGTGCCATCAGGACGGCAATGAACACTGAAGCTTTCTTT. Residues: CAIRTAMNTEAFF.

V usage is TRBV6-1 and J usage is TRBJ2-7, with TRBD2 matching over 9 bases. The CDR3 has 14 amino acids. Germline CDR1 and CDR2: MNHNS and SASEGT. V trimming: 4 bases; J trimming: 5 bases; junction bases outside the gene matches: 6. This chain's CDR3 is CASSAAGGTHEQYF. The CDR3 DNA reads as TGTGCCAGCAGTGCGGCGGGAGGGACCCACGAGCAGTACTTC.

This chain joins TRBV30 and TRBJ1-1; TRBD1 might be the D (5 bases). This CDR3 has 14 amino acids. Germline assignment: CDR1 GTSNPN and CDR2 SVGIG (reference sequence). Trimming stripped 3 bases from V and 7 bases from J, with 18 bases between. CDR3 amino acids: CAWRGGVIGNEAFF. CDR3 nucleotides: TGTGCCTGGAGGGGGGGTGTCATCGGTAATGAAGCTTTCTTT.

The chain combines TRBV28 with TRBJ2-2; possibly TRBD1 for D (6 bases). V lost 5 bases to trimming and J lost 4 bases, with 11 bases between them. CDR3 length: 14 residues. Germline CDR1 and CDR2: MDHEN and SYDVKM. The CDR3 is CASSLGQPTGELFF. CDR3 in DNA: TGTGCCAGCAGTCTTGGACAGCCCACCGGGGAGCTGTTTTTT.

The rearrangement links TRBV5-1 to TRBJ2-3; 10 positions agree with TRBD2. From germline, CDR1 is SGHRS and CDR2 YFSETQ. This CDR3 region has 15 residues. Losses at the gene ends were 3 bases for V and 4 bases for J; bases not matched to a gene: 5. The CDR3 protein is CASSSASGRADTQYF. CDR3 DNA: TGCGCCAGCAGCTCCGCTAGCGGGAGAGCAGATACGCAGTATTTT.

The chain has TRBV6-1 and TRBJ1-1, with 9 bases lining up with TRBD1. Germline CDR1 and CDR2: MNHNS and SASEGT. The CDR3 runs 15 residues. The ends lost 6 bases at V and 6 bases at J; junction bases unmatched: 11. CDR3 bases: TGTGCCAGCAGACCCCGGGACAGGGTGTTTGCTGAAGCTTTCTTT. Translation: CASRPRDRVFAEAFF.

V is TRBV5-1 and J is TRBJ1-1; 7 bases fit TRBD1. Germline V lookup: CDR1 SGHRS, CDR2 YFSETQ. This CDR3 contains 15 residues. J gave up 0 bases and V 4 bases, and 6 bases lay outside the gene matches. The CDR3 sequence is CASSPRGGMNTEAFF. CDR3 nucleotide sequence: TGCGCCAGCAGCCCGCGAGGGGGCATGAACACTGAAGCTTTCTTT.

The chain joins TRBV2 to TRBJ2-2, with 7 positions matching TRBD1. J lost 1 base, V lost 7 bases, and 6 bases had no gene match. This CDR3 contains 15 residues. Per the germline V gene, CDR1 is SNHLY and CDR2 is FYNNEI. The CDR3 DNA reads TGTGCCAGCACCGCCCGGACAGGGAACACCGGGGAGCTGTTTTTT. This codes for CASTARTGNTGELFF.

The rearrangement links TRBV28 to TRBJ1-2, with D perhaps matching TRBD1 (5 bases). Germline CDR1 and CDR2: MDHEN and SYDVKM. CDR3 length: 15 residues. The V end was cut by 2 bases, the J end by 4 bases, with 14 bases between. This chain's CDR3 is CASSLGAGILYGYTF. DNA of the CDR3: TGTGCCAGCAGTTTAGGAGCAGGGATTCTCTATGGCTACACCTTC.

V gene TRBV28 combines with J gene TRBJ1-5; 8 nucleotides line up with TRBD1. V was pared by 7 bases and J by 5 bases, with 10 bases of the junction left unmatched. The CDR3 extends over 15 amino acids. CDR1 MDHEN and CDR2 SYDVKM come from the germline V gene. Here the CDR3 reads CASNPGTGGYQPQHF. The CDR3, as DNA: TGTGCCAGCAACCCCGGGACAGGTGGGTATCAGCCCCAGCATTTT.

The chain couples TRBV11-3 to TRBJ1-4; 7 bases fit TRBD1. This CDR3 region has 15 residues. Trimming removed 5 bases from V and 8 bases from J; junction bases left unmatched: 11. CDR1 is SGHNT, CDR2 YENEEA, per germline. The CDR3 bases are TGTGCCAGCAGCCCCCACAGGGGTGAAACAGAAAAACTGTTTTTT. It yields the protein CASSPHRGETEKLFF.

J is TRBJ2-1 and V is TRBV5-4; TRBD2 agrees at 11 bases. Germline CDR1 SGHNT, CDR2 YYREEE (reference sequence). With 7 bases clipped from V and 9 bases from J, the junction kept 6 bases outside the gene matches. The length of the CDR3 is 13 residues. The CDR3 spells CASGTSGSREQFF. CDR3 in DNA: TGTGCCAGCGGGACTAGCGGATCCCGTGAGCAGTTCTTC. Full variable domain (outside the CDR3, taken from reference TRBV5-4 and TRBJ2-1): ETGVTQSPTHLIKTRGQQVTLRCSSQSGHNTVSWYQQALGQGPQFIFQYYREEENGRGNFPPRFSGLQFPNYSSELNVNALELDDSALYLCASGTSGSREQFFGPGTRLTVL.

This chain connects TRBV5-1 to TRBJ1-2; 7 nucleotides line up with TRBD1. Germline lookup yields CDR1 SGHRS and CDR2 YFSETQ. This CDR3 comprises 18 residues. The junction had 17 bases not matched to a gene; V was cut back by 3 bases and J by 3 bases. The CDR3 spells CASSSGRTGWPFDYGYTF. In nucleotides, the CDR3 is TGCGCCAGCAGCTCTGGGAGGACAGGTTGGCCCTTCGACTATGGCTACACCTTC.

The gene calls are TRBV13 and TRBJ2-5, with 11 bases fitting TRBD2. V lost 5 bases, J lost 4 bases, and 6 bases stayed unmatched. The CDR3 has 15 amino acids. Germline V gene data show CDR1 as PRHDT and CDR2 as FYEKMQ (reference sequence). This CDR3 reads CASSAPTSGIETQYF. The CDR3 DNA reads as TGTGCCAGCAGCGCCCCGACTAGCGGGATAGAGACCCAGTACTTC.